This T cell receptor (beta chain) comes out of a study of T cell repertoires in breast cancer. About the study: Nine healthy donors served as controls. Study-wide results and limits: Roughly 20 TCR pairs recurred across seven or more tumors but rarely in control blood. Different nucleotide sequences encoded the shared TCRs, suggesting antigen-driven expansion.

Blocking oligonucleotides added to a second nested PCR suppressed unpaired genes. Emulsion RT-PCR used about 5,000-270,000 T cells and C-region, Stepout, V-region primers. One entry per CDR3 protein results from TCRdb running MiXCR on the emulsion pairing reads. The sample has approximately 37,000 distinct CDR3 sequences, roughly 42% seen once. An expanded emulsion RT-PCR with primers for all TCR V genes paired CD8+ T cell chains. A note on this clonotype: Its antigen is as yet unknown.

The V end lost 2 bases, the J end lost 0 bases, and 1 base lay between the germline ends. The CDR3 spans 12 residues. CDR1 LGHDT and CDR2 YNNKEL come from the germline V gene (reference sequence). The sequenced sample consisted of CD8+ T cells. This rearrangement joins TRBV3-1 to TRBJ1-1; D is ambiguous. The TCR sequence derives from a pool of human donors with breast cancer or a healthy control (not recorded which). The chain's CDR3 is CASSQLNTEAFF. DNA for the CDR3: TGTGCCAGCAGCCAATTGAACACTGAAGCTTTCTTT.